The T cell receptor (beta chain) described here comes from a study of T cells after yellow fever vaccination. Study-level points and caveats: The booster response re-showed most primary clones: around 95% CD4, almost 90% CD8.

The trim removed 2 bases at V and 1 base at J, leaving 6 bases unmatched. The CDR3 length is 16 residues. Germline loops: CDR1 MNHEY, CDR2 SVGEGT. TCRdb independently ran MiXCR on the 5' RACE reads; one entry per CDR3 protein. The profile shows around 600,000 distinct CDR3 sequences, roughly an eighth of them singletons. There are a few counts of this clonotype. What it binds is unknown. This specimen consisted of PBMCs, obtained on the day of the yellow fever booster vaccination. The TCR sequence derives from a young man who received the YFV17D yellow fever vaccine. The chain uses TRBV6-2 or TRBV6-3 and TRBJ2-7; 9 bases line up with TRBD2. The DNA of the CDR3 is TGTGCCAGCAGTTACGGTCTAGCGGGGAAGTCCTACGAGCAGTACTTC. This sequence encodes CASSYGLAGKSYEQYF.